This passage covers 18 T cell receptor beta chains from one sample sequenced in a study of T cell responses to AZD1222 COVID-19 vaccine. Some clones are missing from TCRdb's copy, which holds only in-frame ones; the method was immunoSEQ multiplex PCR. The data contain some 130,000 clones, around nine tenths of them singletons. The material was peripheral blood, obtained on day 0 of AZD1222 vaccination. These receptor sequences come from an adult in good health.

This clone ranks as large. V is TRBV19 and J is TRBJ1-5, with D maybe TRBD1 (5 bases). Trimming cost V 11 bases and J 4 bases, with 12 bases left between them. Per the germline V gene, CDR1 is LNHDA and CDR2 is SQIVND (reference sequence). The CDR3 runs to 12 residues. CDR3 sequence: CARGRRNQPQHF. The CDR3 DNA reads as TGTGCCCGGGGCAGAAGGAATCAGCCCCAGCATTTT. Combining the CDR3 with reference TRBV19 and TRBJ1-5 gives the whole variable domain DGGITQSPKYLFRKEGQNVTLSCEQNLNHDAMYWYRQDPGQGLRLIYYSQIVNDFQKGDIAEGYSVSREKKESFPLTVTSAQKNPTAFYLCARGRRNQPQHFGDGTRLSIL.

The chain employs TRBV7-8 and TRBJ2-7; D is possibly TRBD1 (6 bases). The germline V gene encodes CDR1 SGHVS and CDR2 FQNEAQ. Trimming took 0 bases from V and 7 from J, leaving 13 bases between them. This CDR3 has 14 residues. The DNA for the CDR3 is TGTGCCAGCAGCTTAGCAGGGGGTAGGAGGGAGCAGTACTTC. Its translation is CASSLAGGRREQYF.

The V gene is TRBV2, the J gene TRBJ1-4; maybe TRBD1 (5 bases). Germline V gene lookup returns CDR1 SNHLY and CDR2 FYNNEI. V lost 1 base and J lost 1, with 7 bases in between. CDR3 size: 15 residues. The CDR3 nucleotides read TGTGCCAGCAGTGAAGGCGACAGAACTAATGAAAAACTGTTTTTT. Translated, it gives CASSEGDRTNEKLFF.

This chain joins TRBV7-2 and TRBJ1-2; 7 nucleotides agree with TRBD1. V shed 6 bases, J shed 3 bases, and the junction held 10 bases outside the gene matches. Looked up from germline, CDR1 is SGHTA and CDR2 is FQGNSA. The CDR3 has 15 residues. The CDR3 is CASRRTGDFHYGYTF. The CDR3 coding sequence is TGTGCCAGCAGAAGGACAGGAGACTTTCACTATGGCTACACCTTC.

This clone was recorded only once. The J gene is TRBJ2-7, the V gene TRBV6-5; D unclear. This CDR3 spans 11 amino acids. The V end was cut by 6 bases, the J end by 3 bases, with 6 bases between. CDR1 is MNHEY, CDR2 SVGAGI, per germline. CDR3 residues: CASSDFYEQYF. In DNA, the CDR3 is TGTGCCAGCAGCGATTTCTACGAGCAGTACTTC.

The genes are TRBV7-9 and TRBJ2-1, with D uncertain. Trimming removed 3 bases at V and 5 bases at J, with 11 bases between. The CDR3 has 14 residues. Germline V gene sequence: CDR1 SEHNR, CDR2 FQNEAQ (reference sequence). The chain's CDR3 is CASSFTGVDNEQFF. The CDR3 DNA is TGTGCCAGCAGCTTTACTGGGGTAGACAATGAGCAGTTCTTC.

The chain has TRBV6-5 and TRBJ1-1; D call uncertain. Germline V gene lookup returns CDR1 MNHEY and CDR2 SVGAGI. The CDR3 totals 14 residues. Trimming took 0 bases from V and 4 from J, leaving 9 bases between them. Here the CDR3 reads CASSYSNVFTEAFF. As DNA, the CDR3 is TGTGCCAGCAGTTACTCGAACGTTTTCACTGAAGCTTTCTTT.

CDR3 in amino acids: CASSGGTSGETQYF. For the CDR3, the DNA is TGCGCCAGCAGTGGGGGGACATCCGGGGAGACCCAGTACTTC. This rearrangement joins TRBV10-1 to TRBJ2-5; D is possibly TRBD1 (6 bases). CDR1 is WNHNN and CDR2 is SYGVQD in the germline V gene (reference sequence). The CDR3 length is 14 residues. V lost 4 bases and J 5 bases, leaving 14 bases between the germline ends.

V gene TRBV5-1 combines with J gene TRBJ2-5; D gene ambiguous. Trimming pared 0 bases from V and 0 bases from J, leaving 12 bases between. The CDR3 totals 16 residues. CDR1 is SGHRS, CDR2 YFSETQ, per germline. The CDR3 is CASSLGARQNQETQYF. DNA of the CDR3: TGCGCCAGCAGCTTGGGCGCTCGGCAGAACCAAGAGACCCAGTACTTC.

The chain has TRBV5-1 and TRBJ2-7; 7 bases align to TRBD1. This CDR3 region has 14 residues. Trimming took 4 bases from V and 2 from J; bases not matched to a gene: 6. Germline CDR1 is SGHRS and CDR2 is YFSETQ. CDR3: CASSITGTAYEQYF. The CDR3 region has the DNA TGCGCCAGCAGCATTACCGGGACAGCCTACGAGCAGTACTTC.

The chain is built from TRBV15 and TRBJ2-6, with 7 bases identical to TRBD1. In germline, CDR1 is LNHNV, CDR2 YYDKDF (reference sequence). V was clipped by 6 bases and J by 0 bases; unmatched bases: 8. There are 17 residues in the CDR3. The CDR3 protein is CATSPTGSISGANVLTF. DNA of the CDR3: TGTGCCACCAGTCCGACAGGGTCAATCTCTGGGGCCAACGTCCTGACTTTC.

The genes are TRBV15 and TRBJ2-7; the D is unclear. The CDR3 extends over 16 amino acids. The ends were cut back, 5 bases at V and 5 bases at J, with 22 bases in the middle. The germline CDR1 and CDR2 sequences are LNHNV and YYDKDF (reference sequence). DNA for the CDR3: TGTGCCACCAGCCCTTTTAAGGGTCGGAGTCTGGACGAGCAGTACTTC. Its translation is CATSPFKGRSLDEQYF.

This clone has just one count. The chain uses TRBV19 and TRBJ1-5; tentative D call: TRBD1 (5 bases). Trimming took 6 bases from V and 5 from J, leaving 11 bases between them. The CDR3 is 13 amino acids. Germline V gene data show CDR1 as LNHDA and CDR2 as SQIVND (reference sequence). The DNA of the CDR3 is TGTGCCAGTAGGGGGACCGGGGATCAGCCCCAGCATTTT. It specifies CASRGTGDQPQHF.

V gene TRBV2 combines with J gene TRBJ2-7, with D maybe TRBD2 (5 bases). CDR3 length: 14 amino acids. V gave up 0 bases and J gave up 7 bases, with 13 bases separating them. Germline V gene data show CDR1 as SNHLY and CDR2 as FYNNEI. The CDR3 DNA follows: TGTGCCAGCAGTGAAGCTCAGCGGCCGAGGGAGCAGTACTTC. Translating it yields CASSEAQRPREQYF.

The V gene is TRBV14, the J gene TRBJ2-7; D is ambiguous. The germline V and J ends were trimmed by 2 bases and 6 bases, with 14 bases remaining between them. The V gene's germline CDR1 is SGHDN and CDR2 FVKESK. This CDR3 contains 14 residues. The CDR3 reads CASSQSGRNGEQYF. CDR3 DNA sequence: TGTGCCAGCAGCCAATCGGGTCGTAATGGCGAGCAGTACTTC.

The rearrangement links TRBV19 to TRBJ1-1, with D possibly TRBD1 on 6 matching bases. CDR1 is LNHDA and CDR2 is SQIVND in the germline V gene (reference sequence). The CDR3 is 14 residues long. Trimming took off 6 bases at V and 4 bases at J, with 15 bases between the two ends. CDR3 in DNA: TGTGCCAGTAGGACCCTACAGGGAATCACTGAAGCTTTCTTT. Its protein product is CASRTLQGITEAFF.

The gene calls are TRBV5-1 and TRBJ2-1; TRBD2 matches at 16 bases. J lost 1 base, V lost 4 bases, and 5 bases had no gene match. The CDR3 length is 18 residues. Germline V gives CDR1 SGHRS, CDR2 YFSETQ. The CDR3 sequence is CASSPGLAGGGSYNEQFF. The CDR3 DNA sequence: TGCGCCAGCAGCCCGGGACTAGCGGGAGGGGGGTCCTACAATGAGCAGTTCTTC. The full variable domain, in which reference TRBV5-1 and TRBJ2-1 provide the parts outside the CDR3, is KAGVTQTPRYLIKTRGQQVTLSCSPISGHRSVSWYQQTPGQGLQFLFEYFSETQRNKGNFPGRFSGRQFSNSRSEMNVSTLELGDSALYLCASSPGLAGGGSYNEQFFGPGTRLTVL.

The chain employs TRBV19 and TRBJ1-2; 7 bases align to TRBD1. CDR1 and CDR2 (germline): LNHDA, SQIVND (reference sequence). V trimming: 0 bases; J trimming: 4 bases; junction bases outside the gene matches: 5. This CDR3 has 15 amino acids. The CDR3 protein is CASSIDRQGVYGYTF. As DNA, the CDR3 is TGTGCCAGTAGTATAGATCGACAGGGTGTCTATGGCTACACCTTC.